A selection of T cell receptor beta chains follows, all from one sample in a study of blood T cell repertoires in COVID-19. Clones were read by immunoSEQ multiplex PCR, and TCRdb kept only the in-frame ones, dropping some. Among 170,000 or so clones listed, around 87% were seen once. Sequencing was performed on peripheral blood. Source of these receptors: a man aged 55 to 70 with COVID-19, enrolled during active disease. The CDR3 runs from the conserved cysteine through the conserved F or W. Fields, in order: clone size, CDR3 length, V gene, J gene, D gene, CDR3 protein, CDR3 DNA. The D gene is left open where the match is weak. Clone size is not always given. Where it is, it says once, few, many or a class for expanded clones.

.	15	TRBV6-5	TRBJ2-4	TRBD1	CASRRTGGPKNIQYF	TGTGCCAGCAGGAGGACAGGGGGTCCCAAAAACATTCAGTACTTC
once	16	TRBV5-8	TRBJ2-3	TRBD2	CASSVGLAGAADTQYF	TGTGCCAGCAGCGTGGGACTAGCGGGAGCTGCAGATACGCAGTATTTT
.	13	TRBV5-1	TRBJ1-2	.	CASSPGSSYGYTF	TGCGCCAGCAGTCCAGGGTCTAGCTATGGCTACACCTTC
.	15	TRBV21-1	TRBJ1-1	.	CASSATGGCGTEAFF	TGTGCCAGCAGCGCAACAGGGGGCTGCGGCACTGAAGCTTTCTTT
.	13	TRBV14	TRBJ1-1	TRBD1	CASGRQGNTEAFF	TGTGCCAGCGGAAGACAGGGTAACACTGAAGCTTTCTTT
.	11	TRBV29-1	TRBJ2-3	TRBD2	CSVEGLAGVYF	TGCAGCGTTGAAGGGTTAGCGGGAGTGTATTTT
.	20	TRBV5-3	TRBJ2-3	TRBD2	CARSLVGWVGGGTCTDTQYF	TGTGCCAGAAGCTTGGTAGGTTGGGTTGGCGGGGGGACCTGCACAGATACGCAGTATTTT
.	14	TRBV18	TRBJ1-1	TRBD1	CASSVNRGSTEAFF	TGTGCCAGCTCCGTCAACAGGGGGAGCACTGAAGCTTTCTTT
.	14	TRBV12-5	TRBJ1-1	TRBD1	CASGRGTANTEAFF	TGTGCTAGTGGCCGGGGGACAGCGAACACTGAAGCTTTCTTT
.	14	TRBV19	TRBJ1-5	TRBD1	CASNTGTGNQPQHF	TGTGCCAGTAACACCGGGACAGGCAATCAGCCCCAGCATTTT
.	13	TRBV19	TRBJ1-5	.	CASSRQENQPQHF	TGTGCCAGTAGTAGACAGGAAAATCAGCCCCAGCATTTT
.	13	TRBV6-5	TRBJ1-2	.	CASTPGGGRGYTF	TGTGCCAGCACCCCCGGGGGGGGAAGGGGCTACACCTTC
.	13	TRBV12-3/TRBV12-4	TRBJ1-2	.	CASSLEAGGGYTF	TGTGCCAGCAGTTTAGAAGCAGGTGGTGGCTACACCTTC
.	15	TRBV7-2	TRBJ2-7	TRBD2	CASSSILAGAHEQYF	TGTGCCAGCAGCTCCATACTAGCGGGGGCCCACGAGCAGTACTTC
.	14	TRBV27	TRBJ2-1	TRBD2	CASRSGRNYNEQFF	TGTGCCAGCCGGAGCGGGAGGAATTACAATGAGCAGTTCTTC
.	16	TRBV9	TRBJ1-1	.	CASSVNAGQENTEAFF	TGTGCCAGCAGCGTAAATGCAGGGCAGGAGAACACTGAAGCTTTCTTT
.	14	TRBV7-2	TRBJ2-2	.	CASSYGQNTGELFF	TGTGCCAGCAGCTACGGACAAAACACCGGGGAGCTGTTTTTT
.	14	TRBV6-4	TRBJ1-5	.	CASSPGLTNQPQHF	TGTGCCAGCAGTCCGGGACTGACAAATCAGCCCCAGCATTTT
.	14	TRBV7-2	TRBJ1-1	.	CASSPMQVNTEAFF	TGTGCCAGCAGCCCCATGCAGGTGAACACTGAAGCTTTCTTT
.	14	TRBV19	TRBJ2-7	TRBD2	CASSIPGLFDEQYF	TGTGCCAGTAGTATACCGGGACTATTTGACGAGCAGTACTTC
.	17	TRBV3-1/TRBV3-2	TRBJ2-1	.	CASSPSPGLPDYNEQFF	TGTGCCAGCAGCCCTAGTCCGGGACTCCCGGATTACAATGAGCAGTTCTTC
.	13	TRBV5-6	TRBJ1-5	.	CASGSRDNQPQHF	TGTGCCAGCGGCTCGAGAGACAATCAGCCCCAGCATTTT
.	14	TRBV6-5	TRBJ1-1	TRBD1	CASSYSVTGGEAFF	TGTGCCAGCAGTTACTCAGTGACAGGGGGTGAAGCTTTCTTT
.	15	TRBV5-6	TRBJ1-6	.	CASSLFGPSNSPLHF	TGTGCCAGCAGCTTGTTTGGGCCCTCCAATTCACCCCTCCACTTT
.	15	TRBV24-1	TRBJ2-5	.	CATSEHRDSVGTQYF	TGTGCCACCAGTGAACACCGGGACTCTGTTGGGACCCAGTACTTC
.	15	TRBV18	TRBJ1-3	TRBD1	CASSPRQGAGNTIYF	TGTGCCAGCTCACCACGACAGGGAGCGGGAAACACCATATATTTT
few	13	TRBV14	TRBJ2-1	.	CASSPDYGQKQFF	TGTGCCAGCAGCCCTGACTACGGTCAGAAGCAGTTCTTC
.	14	TRBV4-3	TRBJ1-4	TRBD1	CASSQGQGAEKLFF	TGCGCCAGCAGCCAAGGGCAGGGGGCTGAAAAACTGTTTTTT
.	14	TRBV24-1	TRBJ2-1	TRBD2	CATSRGGSYNEQFF	TGTGCCACCAGTCGGGGCGGGAGTTACAATGAGCAGTTCTTC
.	13	TRBV28	TRBJ2-1	.	CASSLTQSNEQFF	TGTGCCAGCAGTTTAACCCAGTCCAATGAGCAGTTCTTC
.	16	TRBV19	TRBJ1-5	TRBD1	CASSPKDRGGNQPQHF	TGTGCCAGTAGTCCAAAGGACAGGGGGGGCAATCAGCCCCAGCATTTT
.	15	TRBV28	TRBJ2-7	TRBD2	CASSSTGLAAYEQYF	TGTGCCAGCAGTTCAACGGGACTAGCAGCCTACGAGCAGTACTTC
.	17	TRBV7-8	TRBJ2-6	.	CASSLQGLNSGANVLTF	TGTGCCAGCAGTCTCCAAGGACTCAACTCTGGGGCCAACGTCCTGACTTTC
.	14	TRBV27	TRBJ1-1	.	CASSTRRPGTEAFF	TGTGCCAGCAGTACAAGACGCCCGGGCACTGAAGCTTTCTTT
.	14	TRBV30	TRBJ2-3	.	CAWMGAISTDTQYF	TGTGCCTGGATGGGGGCCATCAGCACAGATACGCAGTATTTT
.	13	TRBV18	TRBJ1-1	TRBD1	CASSRRDRDDAFF	TGTGCCAGCTCACGCCGGGACAGGGATGATGCTTTCTTT
.	15	TRBV29-1	TRBJ2-3	TRBD2	CSVGAGLAFPDTQYF	TGCAGCGTTGGGGCGGGACTAGCGTTCCCAGATACGCAGTATTTT
.	15	TRBV19	TRBJ2-7	TRBD1	CASSIPGTGTYEQYF	TGTGCCAGTAGTATCCCCGGGACAGGAACTTACGAGCAGTACTTC
once	12	TRBV7-2	TRBJ1-1	.	CASSYLRTEAFF	TGTGCCAGCAGCTATCTTCGGACTGAAGCTTTCTTT
.	16	TRBV28	TRBJ2-1	.	CASSLSGRQSYNEQFF	TGTGCCAGCAGTTTATCAGGGCGTCAGTCCTACAATGAGCAGTTCTTC
.	16	TRBV14	TRBJ1-2	TRBD1	CASSPRFGQGDYGYTF	TGTGCCAGCAGCCCGAGGTTTGGACAGGGGGACTATGGCTACACCTTC
.	16	TRBV18	TRBJ2-5	TRBD1	CASSPIQGQGQETQYF	TGTGCCAGCTCACCAATCCAGGGACAGGGTCAAGAGACCCAGTACTTC
.	11	TRBV11-3	TRBJ2-1	.	CASSEVNEQFF	TGTGCCAGCAGCGAGGTAAATGAGCAGTTCTTC
.	12	TRBV5-1	TRBJ2-5	.	CASSSTRETQYF	TGCGCCAGCAGCTCCACTCGGGAGACCCAGTACTTC
.	15	TRBV9	TRBJ1-4	TRBD1	CASSADRGPGEKLFF	TGTGCCAGCAGCGCCGACAGGGGGCCTGGTGAAAAACTGTTTTTT
.	15	TRBV19	TRBJ1-5	TRBD1	CASHRDSNSNQPQHF	TGTGCCAGCCACCGGGACAGCAATAGCAATCAGCCCCAGCATTTT
.	15	TRBV6-4	TRBJ2-7	TRBD2	CASVIAGTLSYEQYF	TGTGCCAGCGTAATAGCGGGGACCCTCTCCTACGAGCAGTACTTC
.	23	TRBV9	TRBJ2-6	.	CASSVREDRASFSIGSGANVLTF	TGTGCCAGCAGCGTACGGGAGGACAGGGCTAGTTTTTCAATCGGCTCTGGGGCCAACGTCCTGACTTTC
.	19	TRBV19	TRBJ2-1	TRBD1	CASSALDRPPSLKNNEQFF	TGTGCCAGTAGTGCCCTGGACAGGCCCCCTTCTCTTAAGAACAATGAGCAGTTCTTC
.	14	TRBV6-5	TRBJ2-5	TRBD1	CASRRTGRQETQYF	TGTGCCAGCAGGCGGACAGGGCGGCAAGAGACCCAGTACTTC
.	14	TRBV18	TRBJ1-2	TRBD1	CASSPNYRGSGYTF	TGTGCCAGCTCACCAAATTACAGGGGGTCTGGCTACACCTTC
once	15	TRBV3-1/TRBV3-2	TRBJ2-5	TRBD2	CASTPGLAGTETQYF	TGTGCCAGCACCCCCGGACTAGCGGGTACGGAGACCCAGTACTTC
.	14	TRBV27	TRBJ2-7	TRBD1	CASSFWDRTYEQYF	TGTGCCAGCAGTTTCTGGGACAGAACCTACGAGCAGTACTTC